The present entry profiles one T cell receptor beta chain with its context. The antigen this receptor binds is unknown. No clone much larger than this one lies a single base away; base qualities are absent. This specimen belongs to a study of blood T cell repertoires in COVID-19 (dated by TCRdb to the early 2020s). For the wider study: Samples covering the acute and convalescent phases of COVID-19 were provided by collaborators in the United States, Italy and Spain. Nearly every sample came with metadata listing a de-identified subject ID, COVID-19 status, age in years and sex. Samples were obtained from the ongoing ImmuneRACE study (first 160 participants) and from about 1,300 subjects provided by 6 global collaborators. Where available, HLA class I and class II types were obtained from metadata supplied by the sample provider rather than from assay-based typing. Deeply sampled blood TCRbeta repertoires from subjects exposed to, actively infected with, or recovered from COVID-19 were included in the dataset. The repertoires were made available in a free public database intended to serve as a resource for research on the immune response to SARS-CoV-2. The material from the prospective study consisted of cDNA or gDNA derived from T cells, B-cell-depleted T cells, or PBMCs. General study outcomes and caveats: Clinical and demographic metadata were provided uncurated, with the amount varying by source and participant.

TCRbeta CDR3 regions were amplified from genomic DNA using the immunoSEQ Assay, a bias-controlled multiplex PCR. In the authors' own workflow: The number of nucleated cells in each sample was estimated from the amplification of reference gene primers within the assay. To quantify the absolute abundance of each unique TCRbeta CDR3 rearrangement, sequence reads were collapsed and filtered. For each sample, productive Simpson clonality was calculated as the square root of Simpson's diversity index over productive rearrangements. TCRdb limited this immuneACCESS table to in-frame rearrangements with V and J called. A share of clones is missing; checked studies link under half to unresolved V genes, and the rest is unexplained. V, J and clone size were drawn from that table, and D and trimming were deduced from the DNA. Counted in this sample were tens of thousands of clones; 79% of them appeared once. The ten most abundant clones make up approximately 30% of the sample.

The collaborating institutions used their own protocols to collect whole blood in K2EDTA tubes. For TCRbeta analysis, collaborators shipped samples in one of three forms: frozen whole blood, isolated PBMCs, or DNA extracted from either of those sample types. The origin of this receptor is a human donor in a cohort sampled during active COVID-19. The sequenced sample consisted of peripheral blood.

The CDR3 amino acid sequence is: CAISESTSGTNTGELFF. The DNA is TGTGCCATCAGTGAGTCGACGAGCGGGACTAACACCGGGGAGCTGTTTTTT. In this chain, TRBV10-3 is recombined with TRBJ2-2; TRBD2 lines up with 7 middle nucleotides. The CDR1 and CDR2 encoded by the germline V gene are ENHRY and SYGVKD. From its cysteine to its phenylalanine, the CDR3 spans 17 amino acids. Only the CDR3 part of the read is kept: 51 bases, read in frame from the first base. Trimmed from V: 0 bases; trimmed from J: 2 bases; junction bases lacking a gene match: 6.